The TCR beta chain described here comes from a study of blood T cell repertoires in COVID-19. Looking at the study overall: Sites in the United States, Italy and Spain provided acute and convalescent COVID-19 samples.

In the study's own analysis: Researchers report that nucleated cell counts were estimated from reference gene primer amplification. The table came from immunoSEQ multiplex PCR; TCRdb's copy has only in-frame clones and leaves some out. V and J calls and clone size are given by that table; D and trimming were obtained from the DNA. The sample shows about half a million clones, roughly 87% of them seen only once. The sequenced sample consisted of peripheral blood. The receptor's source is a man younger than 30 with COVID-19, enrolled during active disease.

CDR3 region: CASSLIWGRGRILYEQYF. DNA of the CDR3: TGTGCCAGCAGCTTAATATGGGGCAGGGGGCGAATTCTCTACGAGCAGTACTTC. The rearrangement links TRBV7-3 to TRBJ2-7, with 8 bases matching TRBD1. Germline CDR1 SGHTA, CDR2 FQGTGA. Trimming removed 1 base from V and 3 bases from J; junction bases left unmatched: 14. The CDR3 runs to 18 residues.